The T cell receptor beta chain described here comes from a study of blood T cells in healthy people across ages. The use of a sample-barcoded 5' primer and a J-beta primer mix characterized a second PCR of roughly 6 to 11 cycles. TCRdb reprocessed the 5' RACE reads via MiXCR and lists one record per CDR3 protein. The sample holds 1.5 million to 2 million distinct CDR3 sequences; roughly 32% are singletons and the top ten take roughly 10%. This CDR3 spans 16 amino acids. V shed 6 bases and J 6 bases; nucleotides not matched to a gene: 15. Germline V CDR1 and CDR2: DFQATT, SNEGSKA (reference sequence). Samples each yielded at least 5.5 micrograms of total RNA. This clonotype was seen more than once but under ten times.

The clonotype comes from a woman aged 30 to 39 in good health. The V call is TRBV20-1, the J call TRBJ2-5; 11 bases are shared with TRBD2. Sequences were obtained from blood. This CDR3 reads CSAVSPSGGTEKTQYF. In DNA, the CDR3 is TGCAGTGCCGTAAGCCCTAGCGGGGGGACTGAAAAGACCCAGTACTTC.